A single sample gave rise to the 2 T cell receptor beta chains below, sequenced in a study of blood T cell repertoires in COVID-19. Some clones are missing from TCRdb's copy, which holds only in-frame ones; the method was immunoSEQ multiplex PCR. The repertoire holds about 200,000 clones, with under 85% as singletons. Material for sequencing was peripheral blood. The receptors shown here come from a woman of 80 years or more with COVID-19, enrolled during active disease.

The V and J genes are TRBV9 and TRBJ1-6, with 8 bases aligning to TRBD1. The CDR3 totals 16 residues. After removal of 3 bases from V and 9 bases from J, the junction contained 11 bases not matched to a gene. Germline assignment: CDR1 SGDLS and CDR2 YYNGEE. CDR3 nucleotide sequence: TGTGCCAGCAGCGCGACAACAGGGACAGGAGGTTCACCCCTCCACTTT. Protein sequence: CASSATTGTGGSPLHF.

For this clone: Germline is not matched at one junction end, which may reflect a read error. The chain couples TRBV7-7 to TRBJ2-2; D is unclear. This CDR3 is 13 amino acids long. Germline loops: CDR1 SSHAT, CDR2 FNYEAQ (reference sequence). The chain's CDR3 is CASSLTRSGELFF. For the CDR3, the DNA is TGTGCTAGCAGCTTAACGCGGTCCGGGGAGCTGTTTTTT. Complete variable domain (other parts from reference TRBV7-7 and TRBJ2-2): GAGVSQSPRYKVTKRGQDVTLRCDPISSHATLYWYQQALGQGPEFLTYFNYEAQPDKSGLPSDRFSAERPEGSISTLTIQRTEQRDSAMYRCASSLTRSGELFFGEGSRLTVL.